This TCR beta chain was captured by sequencing in a study of PD-L1 blockade in urothelial cancer. Some clones are missing from TCRdb's copy, which holds only in-frame ones; the method was immunoSEQ multiplex PCR. The sample holds around 50,000 clones, approximately 85% seen once. CDR3 length: 14 residues. Trimming cost V 4 bases and J 1 base; bases outside gene matches: 3. CDR1 and CDR2 from the germline V gene are LNHNV and YYDKDF (reference sequence). Time point reported: peripheral blood 6 weeks after treatment start. This chain links TRBV15 with TRBJ1-1; 7 bases map to TRBD1. Sequencing was performed on PBMCs, taken around atezolizumab (anti-PD-L1) treatment. This TCR was sampled from a man aged 50 to 60 with urothelial cancer. The CDR3, as DNA: TGTGCCACCAGCAAGGGGACAGCGAACACTGAAGCTTTCTTT. Encoded protein: CATSKGTANTEAFF. The complete variable domain, with remaining parts taken from reference TRBV15 and TRBJ1-1, reads DAMVIQNPRYQVTQFGKPVTLSCSQTLNHNVMYWYQQKSSQAPKLLFHYYDKDFNNEADTPDNFQSRRPNTSFCFLDIRSPGLGDTAMYLCATSKGTANTEAFFGQGTRLTVV.